The clone carrying this T cell receptor (beta chain) was observed many times. The sample's time point: after trial treatment. Treatment given: LDRT plus nivolumab, ipilimumab, low-dose cyclophosphamide and aspirin (RACIN trial). Alpha- and beta-chain coverage of first-strand cDNA came from TRAV- and TRBV-specific primers. The TCRs were subjected to amplification over approximately 19 PCR cycles employing a constant-region primer in conjunction with a V-primer adapter. MiXCR, run by TCRdb on the reads, gives a single entry per CDR3 protein. This sample carries some 100,000 distinct CDR3 sequences, about 20% of them seen once, and the ten largest clones take 4.1%. This specimen comes from a study of low-dose radiotherapy and immunotherapy resistance in tumors. Study information: With 1 Gy per fraction every two weeks, Cohort 2 accumulated 13 Gy across 26 weeks.

Losses at the gene ends were 1 base for V and 6 bases for J; bases not matched to a gene: 8. The length of the CDR3 is 15 residues. Germline V lookup: CDR1 SGHTA, CDR2 FQGNSA. The sequencing here drew on PBMCs, taken after low-dose radiotherapy plus immunotherapy. The J gene is TRBJ2-7, the V gene TRBV7-2; 8 positions agree with TRBD1. The sequence came from a male donor with prostate cancer. In nucleotides, the CDR3 is TGTGCCAGCAGCTTAGGGGGACAGGAGTTCCGCGAGCAGTACTTC. Encoded protein: CASSLGGQEFREQYF.